This T cell receptor beta chain was captured in a study of sequential checkpoint blockade in melanoma. Overall study: First-line arms were nivolumab then ipilimumab, or the reverse, randomized 1:1.

The sample holds a few counts of this clone. The ends were cut back, 1 base at V and 9 bases at J, with 10 bases in the middle. CDR1 is ENHRY and CDR2 is SYGVKD in the germline V gene. This CDR3 has 12 amino acids. Clones were sequenced by immunoSEQ multiplex PCR, and TCRdb holds only the in-frame ones, with some missing. In the table there are 9,500 to 15,000 clones, approximately 80% of which are singletons. Specified treatment: randomized to nivolumab then ipilimumab (arm A) or the reverse (arm B). Patients had received no earlier DNA-damaging chemotherapy. The clonotype comes from a human donor with melanoma. The gene calls are TRBV10-3 and TRBJ2-7, with D perhaps matching TRBD2 (6 bases). This material consisted of CD8+ T cells sorted from blood (inferred from file names), taken from a patient given nivolumab and ipilimumab in sequence. The CDR3 region is CAISEWSGGQYF. For the CDR3, the DNA is TGTGCCATCAGTGAGTGGTCCGGGGGGCAGTACTTC.